The 5 T cell receptor beta chains below were found in one sample sequenced in a study of tumor and adjacent non-tumor tissue in lung cancer. The template was RNA from unsorted bulk tissue. The normal lung tissue was taken more than 3 cm from the tumor edge. TCRbeta libraries were built with three rounds of nested PCR, modified from ARM-PCR. A single record per CDR3 protein comes from TCRdb applying MiXCR to the multiplex PCR reads. The repertoire includes tens of thousands of distinct CDR3 sequences, about 77% of them detected once, and under 45% sits in the top ten. Sequences were obtained from distant non-tumor lung tissue. The source of these receptors is a man aged 55 to 70 with non-small cell lung cancer.

This clonotype came up many times. This chain joins TRBV20-1 and TRBJ2-5; maybe TRBD2 (6 bases). With 6 bases removed from V and 0 bases from J, the gap between germline ends came to 11 bases. Germline V gives CDR1 DFQATT, CDR2 SNEGSKA (reference sequence). The CDR3 is 13 amino acids. The CDR3 is CSADRDYQETQYF. The DNA for the CDR3 is TGCAGTGCGGACCGGGACTACCAAGAGACCCAGTACTTC.

As regards this clonotype: A much larger clonotype is one base distant, so this may be a read error. This chain uses TRBV28 with TRBJ2-1, with a tentative D call TRBD2 (6 bases). Germline CDR1 MDHEN, CDR2 SYDVKM. V lost 4 bases, J lost 8 bases, and 18 bases lay in between. The CDR3 length is 15 residues. CDR3 protein: CASSSNRARDYEQFF. The CDR3, as DNA: TGTGCCAGCAGTTCGAATCGGGCAAGGGACTATGAGCAGTTCTTC.

This clonotype came up many times. V gene TRBV30 combines with J gene TRBJ2-1; D gene uncertain. Germline V CDR1 and CDR2: GTSNPN, SVGIG (reference sequence). There are 12 residues in the CDR3. The germline V and J ends were trimmed by 4 bases and 3 bases, with 7 bases remaining between them. CDR3 residues: CAWTFLYNEQFF. Written as DNA, the CDR3 is TGTGCCTGGACGTTCCTCTACAATGAGCAGTTCTTC.

The chain has TRBV7-8 and TRBJ1-4; D is unclear. V was pared by 5 bases and J by 8 bases, with 18 bases between. CDR3 length: 15 amino acids. Germline CDR1 reads SGHVS; CDR2 reads FQNEAQ. CDR3 sequence reads: CASSPHHGPSEKLFF. The CDR3 region has the DNA TGTGCCAGCAGCCCCCATCATGGTCCGAGCGAAAAACTGTTTTTT.

With regard to this clonotype: The junction departs from germline at one end; a sequencing error may be responsible. The chain carries TRBV4-2 and TRBJ1-4, with 8 nucleotides matching TRBD1. The CDR3 length is 16 residues. Germline V gene lookup returns CDR1 LGHNA and CDR2 YNFKEQ. The CDR3 loop is CVSSQDYGQGREKLFF. The DNA for the CDR3 is TGTGTCAGCAGCCAAGATTACGGACAGGGTCGGGAGAAACTGTTTTTT.